The table lists the clone carrying this T cell receptor (beta chain) with a few counts. Separate cDNA molecules each had unique molecular identifiers attached to them. TCRdb passed the 5' RACE reads through MiXCR, listing each CDR3 protein once. The table includes 110,000 or so distinct CDR3 sequences, 9.5% to 13% detected once. These data come from a study of early T cells in non-severe SARS-CoV-2 infection. CDR3 length: 15 residues. Germline CDR1 LNHNV, CDR2 YYDKDF (reference sequence). The V end was cut by 1 base, the J end by 2 bases, with 9 bases between. Sequencing was carried out using whole blood. The clonotype was recovered from an adult who was a healthcare worker with PCR-confirmed SARS-CoV-2 infection or an uninfected control (not recorded which). The genes are TRBV15 and TRBJ2-1; D may be TRBD1 (5 bases). The CDR3, as DNA: TGTGCCACCAGCAGAGTACAGGTAGCCTACAATGAGCAGTTCTTC. Protein product: CATSRVQVAYNEQFF.